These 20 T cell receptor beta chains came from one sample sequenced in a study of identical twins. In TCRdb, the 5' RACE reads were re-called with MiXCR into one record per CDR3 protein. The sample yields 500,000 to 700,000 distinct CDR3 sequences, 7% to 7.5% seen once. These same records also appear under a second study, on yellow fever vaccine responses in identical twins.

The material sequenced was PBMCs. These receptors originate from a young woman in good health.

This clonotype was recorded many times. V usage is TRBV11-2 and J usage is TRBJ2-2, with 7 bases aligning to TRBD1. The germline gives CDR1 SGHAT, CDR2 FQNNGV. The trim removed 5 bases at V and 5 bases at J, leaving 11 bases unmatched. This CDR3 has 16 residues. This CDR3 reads CASSLAPGTVTGELFF. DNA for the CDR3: TGTGCCAGCAGCCTCGCCCCCGGGACAGTAACCGGGGAGCTGTTTTTT.

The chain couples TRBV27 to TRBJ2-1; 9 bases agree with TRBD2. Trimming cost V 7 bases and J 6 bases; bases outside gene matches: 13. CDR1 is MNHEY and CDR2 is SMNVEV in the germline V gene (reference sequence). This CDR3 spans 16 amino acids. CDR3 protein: CASTNSGLAGTNEQFF. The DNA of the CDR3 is TGTGCCAGCACCAACTCGGGGCTAGCGGGGACCAATGAGCAGTTCTTC.

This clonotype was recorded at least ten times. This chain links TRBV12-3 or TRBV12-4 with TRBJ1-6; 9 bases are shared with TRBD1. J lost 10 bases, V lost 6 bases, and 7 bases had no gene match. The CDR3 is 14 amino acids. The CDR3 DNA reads TGTGCCAGCAGCGTGGGACAGGGACGGTCACCCCTCCACTTT. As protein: CASSVGQGRSPLHF.

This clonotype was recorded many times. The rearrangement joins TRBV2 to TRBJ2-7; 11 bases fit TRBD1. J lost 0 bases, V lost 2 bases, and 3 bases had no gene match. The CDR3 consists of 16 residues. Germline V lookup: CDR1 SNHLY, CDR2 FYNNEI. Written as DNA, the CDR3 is TGTGCCAGCAGTGAAAGGACAGGGGGCCCCTCCTACGAGCAGTACTTC. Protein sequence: CASSERTGGPSYEQYF.

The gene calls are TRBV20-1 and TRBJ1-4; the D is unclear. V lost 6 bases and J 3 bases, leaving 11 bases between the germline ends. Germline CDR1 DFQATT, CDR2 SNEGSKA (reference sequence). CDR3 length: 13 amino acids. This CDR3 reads CSAGKGANEKLFF. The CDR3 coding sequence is TGCAGTGCCGGAAAGGGTGCTAATGAAAAACTGTTTTTT.

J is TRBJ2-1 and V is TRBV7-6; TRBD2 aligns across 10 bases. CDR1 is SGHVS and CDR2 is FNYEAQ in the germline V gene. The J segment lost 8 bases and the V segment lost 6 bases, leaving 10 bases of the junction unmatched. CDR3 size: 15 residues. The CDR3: CASSTAGGPLHEQFF. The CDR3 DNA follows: TGTGCCAGCAGTACAGCGGGAGGGCCTCTCCATGAGCAGTTCTTC.

CDR3 in amino acids: CATSDLTLAGGRSYNEQFF. In DNA form, the CDR3 reads TGTGCCACCAGTGATTTAACCCTAGCGGGGGGACGCTCCTACAATGAGCAGTTCTTC. The chain carries TRBV24-1 and TRBJ2-1, with 11 bases aligning to TRBD2. V trimming: 1 base; J trimming: 0 bases; junction bases outside the gene matches: 7. Germline CDR1 and CDR2: KGHDR and SFDVKD. This CDR3 is built from 19 residues.

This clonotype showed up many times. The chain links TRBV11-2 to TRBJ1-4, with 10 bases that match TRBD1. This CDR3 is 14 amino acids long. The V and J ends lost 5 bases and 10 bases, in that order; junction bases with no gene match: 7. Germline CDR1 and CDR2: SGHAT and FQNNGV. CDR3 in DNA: TGTGCCAGCAGCCTCACAGGACAGGGGGGAAAACTGTTTTTT. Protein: CASSLTGQGGKLFF.

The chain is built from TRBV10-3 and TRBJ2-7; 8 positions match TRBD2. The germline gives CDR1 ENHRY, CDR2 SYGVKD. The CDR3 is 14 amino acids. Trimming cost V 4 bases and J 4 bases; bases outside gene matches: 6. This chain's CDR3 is CAISGTSGRYEQYF. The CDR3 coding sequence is TGTGCCATCAGTGGTACTAGCGGTAGGTACGAGCAGTACTTC.

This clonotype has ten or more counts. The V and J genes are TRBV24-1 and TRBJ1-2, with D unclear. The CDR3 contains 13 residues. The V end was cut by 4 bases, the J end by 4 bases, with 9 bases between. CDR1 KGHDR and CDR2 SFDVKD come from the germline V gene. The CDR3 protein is CATSEASFYGYTF. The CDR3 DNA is TGTGCCACCAGTGAGGCCTCTTTCTATGGCTACACCTTC.

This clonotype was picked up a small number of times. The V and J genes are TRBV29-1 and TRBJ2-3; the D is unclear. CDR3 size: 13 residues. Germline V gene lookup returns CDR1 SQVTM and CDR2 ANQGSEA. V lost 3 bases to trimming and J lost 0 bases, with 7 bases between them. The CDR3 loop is CSVDGYSTDTQYF. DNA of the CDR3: TGCAGCGTTGACGGTTACAGCACAGATACGCAGTATTTT.

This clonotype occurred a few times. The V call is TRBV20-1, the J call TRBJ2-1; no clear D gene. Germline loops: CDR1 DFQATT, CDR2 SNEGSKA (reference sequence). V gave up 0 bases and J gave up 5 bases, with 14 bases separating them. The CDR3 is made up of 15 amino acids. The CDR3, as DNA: TGCAGTGCTAGAGATGGTGCAGGTCCTCACAATGAGCAGTTCTTC. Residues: CSARDGAGPHNEQFF.

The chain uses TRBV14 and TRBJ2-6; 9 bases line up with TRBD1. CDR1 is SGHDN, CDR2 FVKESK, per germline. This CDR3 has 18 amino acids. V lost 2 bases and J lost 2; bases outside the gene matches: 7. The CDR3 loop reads CASSQPYRGQAGANVLTF. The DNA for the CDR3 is TGTGCCAGCAGCCAACCTTACAGGGGGCAAGCTGGGGCCAACGTCCTGACTTTC.

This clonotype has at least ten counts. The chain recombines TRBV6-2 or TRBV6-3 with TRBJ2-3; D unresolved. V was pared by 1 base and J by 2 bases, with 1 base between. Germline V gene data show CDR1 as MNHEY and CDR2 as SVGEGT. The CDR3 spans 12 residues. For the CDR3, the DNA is TGTGCCAGCAGTTACTTCACAGATACGCAGTATTTT. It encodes CASSYFTDTQYF.

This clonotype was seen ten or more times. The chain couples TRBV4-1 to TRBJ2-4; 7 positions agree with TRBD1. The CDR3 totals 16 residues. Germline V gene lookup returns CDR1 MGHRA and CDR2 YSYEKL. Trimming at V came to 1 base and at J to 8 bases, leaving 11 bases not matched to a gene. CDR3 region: CASSQAPQGVIYIQYF. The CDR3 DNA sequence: TGCGCCAGCAGCCAAGCGCCTCAGGGGGTGATTTACATTCAGTACTTC.

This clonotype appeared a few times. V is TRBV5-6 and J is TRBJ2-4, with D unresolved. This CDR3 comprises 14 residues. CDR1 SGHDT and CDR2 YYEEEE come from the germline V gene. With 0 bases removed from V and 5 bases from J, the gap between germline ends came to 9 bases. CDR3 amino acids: CASSLAGGENIQYF. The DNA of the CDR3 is TGTGCCAGCAGCTTGGCCGGTGGGGAAAACATTCAGTACTTC.

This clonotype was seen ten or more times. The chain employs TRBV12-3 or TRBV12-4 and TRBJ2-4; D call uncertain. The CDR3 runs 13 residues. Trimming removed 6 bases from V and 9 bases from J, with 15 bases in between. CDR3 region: CASSPLAWGIQYF. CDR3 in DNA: TGTGCCAGCAGCCCCCTGGCTTGGGGCATTCAGTACTTC.

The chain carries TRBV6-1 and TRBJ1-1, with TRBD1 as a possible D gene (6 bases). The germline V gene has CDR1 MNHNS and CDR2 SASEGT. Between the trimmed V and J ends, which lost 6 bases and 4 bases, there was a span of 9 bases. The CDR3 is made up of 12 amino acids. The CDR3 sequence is CASRQGFTEAFF. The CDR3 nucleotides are TGTGCCAGCAGACAGGGTTTCACTGAAGCTTTCTTT.

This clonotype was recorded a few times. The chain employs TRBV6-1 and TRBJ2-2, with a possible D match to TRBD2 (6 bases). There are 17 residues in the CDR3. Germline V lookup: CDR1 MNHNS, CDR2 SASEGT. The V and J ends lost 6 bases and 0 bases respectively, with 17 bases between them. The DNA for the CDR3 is TGTGCCAGCAGGTTGTTCGGCAGGGAGGCGAACACCGGGGAGCTGTTTTTT. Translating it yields CASRLFGREANTGELFF.

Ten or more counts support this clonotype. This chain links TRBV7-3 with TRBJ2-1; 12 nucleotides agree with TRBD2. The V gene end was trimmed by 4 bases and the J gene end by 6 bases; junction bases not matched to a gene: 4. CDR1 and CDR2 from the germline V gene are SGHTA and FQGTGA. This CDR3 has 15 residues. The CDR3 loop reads CASSSLAGGTNEQFF. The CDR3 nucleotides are TGTGCCAGCAGCTCTCTAGCGGGAGGGACCAATGAGCAGTTCTTC.